This entry features one T cell receptor beta chain sequence. No antigen is known for it. These data are taken from a study of cytomegalovirus exposure and HLA in healthy donors. Germline CDR1 and CDR2: LNHDA and SQIVND (reference sequence). Deletions cut 6 bases from V and 4 bases from J, with 10 bases between. The CDR3 runs to 13 residues. Study-level results: Among TCR beta chains, those listed as cytomegalovirus-associated numbered over 150. Some public TCRs appeared in many individuals, while most sequences were rare. In vitro confirmation showed three CMV-associated chains to be CMV antigen specific.

PCR was performed using 60 Vbeta and 13 Jbeta primers. Methods used by the authors: In a later analysis, about 12 million of 65 million to 80 million unique beta chains occurred in at least two donors. Some clones are missing from TCRdb's copy, which holds only in-frame ones; the method was immunoSEQ multiplex PCR. V and J calls and clone size are as listed in that table; D and trimming were resolved from the DNA. Of under 150,000 clones in the sample, roughly 80% were seen once. The V and J genes are TRBV19 and TRBJ1-5; TRBD1 is a possible D gene (6 bases). This clonotype was obtained from a boy under 18 in good health and CMV-seronegative. Sequenced input: PBMCs. The CDR3 sequence: CASSRDMNQPQHF. Written as DNA, the CDR3 is TGTGCCAGTAGCAGGGACATGAATCAGCCCCAGCATTTT.